This T cell receptor beta chain was sequenced for a study of T cell changes during pregnancy in multiple sclerosis. The germline V gene encodes CDR1 SGHRS and CDR2 YFSETQ. The junction had 5 bases not matched to a gene; V was cut back by 4 bases and J by 7 bases. This CDR3 spans 14 amino acids. The data were produced by immunoSEQ multiplex PCR, yet TCRdb's version contains in-frame clones alone and is incomplete. The table shows around 110,000 clones, with under 95% occurring only once. Sequenced here: peripheral blood, sampled after pregnancy. The rearrangement links TRBV5-1 to TRBJ1-6; TRBD1 matches 7 bases. The source of this sequence is a female donor with multiple sclerosis, enrolled in a pregnancy study. CDR3 DNA sequence: TGCGCCAGCAGCCCTCGACAGGGAAATTCACCCCTCCACTTT. As protein: CASSPRQGNSPLHF.